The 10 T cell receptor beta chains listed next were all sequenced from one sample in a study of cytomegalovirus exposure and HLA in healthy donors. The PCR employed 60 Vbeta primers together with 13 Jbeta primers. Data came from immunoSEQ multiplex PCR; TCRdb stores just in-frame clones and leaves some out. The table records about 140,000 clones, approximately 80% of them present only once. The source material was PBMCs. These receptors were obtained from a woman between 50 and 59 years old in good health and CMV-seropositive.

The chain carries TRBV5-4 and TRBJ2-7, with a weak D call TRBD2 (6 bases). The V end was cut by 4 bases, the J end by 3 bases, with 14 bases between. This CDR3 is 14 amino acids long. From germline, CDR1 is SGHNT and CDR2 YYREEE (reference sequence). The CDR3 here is CASSPESGHYEQYF. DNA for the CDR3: TGTGCCAGCAGCCCGGAGAGCGGGCACTACGAGCAGTACTTC.

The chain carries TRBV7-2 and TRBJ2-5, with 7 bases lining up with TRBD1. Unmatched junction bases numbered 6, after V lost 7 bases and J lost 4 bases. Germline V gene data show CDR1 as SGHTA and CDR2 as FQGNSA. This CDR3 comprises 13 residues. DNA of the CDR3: TGTGCCAGCACCAGACAGGGTAGAGAGACCCAGTACTTC. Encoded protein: CASTRQGRETQYF.

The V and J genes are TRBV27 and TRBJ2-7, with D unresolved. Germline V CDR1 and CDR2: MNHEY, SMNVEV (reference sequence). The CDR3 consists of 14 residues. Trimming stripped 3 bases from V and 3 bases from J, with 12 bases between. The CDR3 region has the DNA TGTGCCAGCAGTTTGGCGGCCTCTAGCTACGAGCAGTACTTC. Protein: CASSLAASSYEQYF.

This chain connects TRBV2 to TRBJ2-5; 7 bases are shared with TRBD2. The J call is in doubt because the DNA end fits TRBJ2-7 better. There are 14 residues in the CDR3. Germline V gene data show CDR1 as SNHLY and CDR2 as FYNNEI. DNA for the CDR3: TGTGCCAGCAGTGAACGGGGGGTCTCCTACGAGCAGTACTTC. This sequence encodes CASSERGVSYEQYF.

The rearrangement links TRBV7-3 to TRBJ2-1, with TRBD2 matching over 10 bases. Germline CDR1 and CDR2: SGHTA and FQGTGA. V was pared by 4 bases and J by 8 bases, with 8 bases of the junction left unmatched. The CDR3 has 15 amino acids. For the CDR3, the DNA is TGTGCCAGCAGCTCCCAACTAGCGGGGACAGATGAGCAGTTCTTC. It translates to CASSSQLAGTDEQFF. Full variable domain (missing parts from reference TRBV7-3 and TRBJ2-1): GAGVSQTPSNKVTEKGKYVELRCDPISGHTALYWYRQSLGQGPEFLIYFQGTGAADDSGLPNDRFFAVRPEGSVSTLKIQRTERGDSAVYLCASSSQLAGTDEQFFGPGTRLTVL.

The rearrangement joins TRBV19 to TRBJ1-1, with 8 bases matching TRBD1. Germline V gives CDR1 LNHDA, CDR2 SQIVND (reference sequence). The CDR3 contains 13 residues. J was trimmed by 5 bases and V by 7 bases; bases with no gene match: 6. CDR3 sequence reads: CASITGGRTEAFF. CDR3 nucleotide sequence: TGTGCCAGTATCACAGGGGGGAGGACTGAAGCTTTCTTT.

The DNA for the CDR3 is TGTGCCAGCATCCAACAGGGGCGGGGTGGCTACACCTTC. Its translation: CASIQQGRGGYTF. This rearrangement joins TRBV28 to TRBJ1-2; 7 bases are a match to TRBD1. The CDR3 is 13 amino acids. The germline CDR1 and CDR2 sequences are MDHEN and SYDVKM. The ends lost 7 bases at V and 7 bases at J; junction bases unmatched: 9.

The CDR3 sequence is CASSLLAGGKETQYF. In DNA, the CDR3 is TGTGCCAGCAGCTTGCTAGCGGGGGGGAAAGAGACCCAGTACTTC. The rearrangement uses TRBV5-6 and TRBJ2-5; TRBD2 aligns across 12 bases. The CDR3 extends over 15 amino acids. V lost 1 base, J lost 3 bases, and 1 base stayed unmatched. Germline V CDR1 and CDR2: SGHDT, YYEEEE.

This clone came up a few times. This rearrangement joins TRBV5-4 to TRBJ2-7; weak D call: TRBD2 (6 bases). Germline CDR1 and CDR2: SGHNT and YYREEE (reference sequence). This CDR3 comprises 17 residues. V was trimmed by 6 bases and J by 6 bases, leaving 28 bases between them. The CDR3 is CASTGTAMGGLLSEQYF. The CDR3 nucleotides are TGTGCCAGCACCGGGACTGCTATGGGGGGTCTGCTCAGCGAGCAGTACTTC.

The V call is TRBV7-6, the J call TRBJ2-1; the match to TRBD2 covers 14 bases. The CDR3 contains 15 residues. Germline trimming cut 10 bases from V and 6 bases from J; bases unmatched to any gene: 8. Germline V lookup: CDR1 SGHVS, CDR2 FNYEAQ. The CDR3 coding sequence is TGTGCCACCCTACCGGGGACTAGCGGGGGCAATGAGCAGTTCTTC. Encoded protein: CATLPGTSGGNEQFF.